This is a list of T cell receptor beta chains from one sample in a study of Graves' ophthalmopathy and Graves' hyperthyroidism. MiXCR was run by TCRdb on the multiplex PCR reads, yielding one entry per CDR3 protein. Of hundreds of thousands of distinct CDR3 sequences listed, 35% to 45% are singletons. The sample was peripheral blood. Every receptor here comes from an adult man with Graves' ophthalmopathy. CDR3s include the opening cysteine and the closing phenylalanine or tryptophan. Each record gives: clone size, D gene, V gene, J gene, CDR3 DNA, CDR3 protein. The D gene is left open where the match is weak. Some rows have no size entry. The others give once, few or many, or a class for an expanded clone.

abundance: few
d_gene: NA
v_gene: TRBV28
j_gene: TRBJ2-5
CDR3nt: TGTGCCAGCGGACTCGGACGGGTTGAGACCCAGTACTTC
CDR3aa: CASGLGRVETQYF

abundance: many
d_gene: NA
v_gene: TRBV13
j_gene: TRBJ1-1
CDR3nt: TGTGCCAGCAGCAACCAGGGTGAGATCACTGAAGCTTTCTTT
CDR3aa: CASSNQGEITEAFF

abundance: many
d_gene: TRBD1
v_gene: TRBV6-1
j_gene: TRBJ1-6
CDR3nt: TGTGCCAGCAGTGAGTTGTCGGAGGGGGCTTCACCCCTCCACTTT
CDR3aa: CASSELSEGASPLHF

abundance: NA
d_gene: NA
v_gene: TRBV4-2
j_gene: TRBJ2-2
CDR3nt: TGTGCCAGCAGCCAAGAGGAAAACACCGGGGAGCTGCTTTTT
CDR3aa: CASSQEENTGELLF

abundance: many
d_gene: NA
v_gene: TRBV2
j_gene: TRBJ1-6
CDR3nt: TGTGCCAGCAGGGAAACTCCCTCAAATTCACCCCTCCACTTT
CDR3aa: CASRETPSNSPLHF

abundance: once
d_gene: TRBD1
v_gene: TRBV12-3/TRBV12-4
j_gene: TRBJ2-1
CDR3nt: TGTGCCATCAGTGGGACGACAGGGGGCGAACACAATAAGCAGTTCTTC
CDR3aa: CAISGTTGGEHNKQFF

abundance: few
d_gene: NA
v_gene: TRBV9
j_gene: TRBJ2-3
CDR3nt: TGTGCCAGCAGCGTAGGTCTGGGAGATACGCAGTATTTT
CDR3aa: CASSVGLGDTQYF

abundance: NA
d_gene: TRBD1
v_gene: TRBV15
j_gene: TRBJ2-7
CDR3nt: TGTGCCACCAGCAGCGTTCAGGACAGGTTAACCTACGAGCAGTACTTC
CDR3aa: CATSSVQDRLTYEQYF

abundance: few
d_gene: NA
v_gene: TRBV7-3
j_gene: TRBJ2-5
CDR3nt: TGTGCCAGCAGCTCCGGACCGGACCCCCAAGAGACCCAGTACTTC
CDR3aa: CASSSGPDPQETQYF

abundance: NA
d_gene: TRBD1
v_gene: TRBV2
j_gene: TRBJ1-2
CDR3nt: TGTGCCAGCAGGAGGGGACAGGGGTATGGCTACACCTTC
CDR3aa: CASRRGQGYGYTF

abundance: many
d_gene: TRBD1
v_gene: TRBV5-1
j_gene: TRBJ1-4
CDR3nt: TGCGCCAGCAGCGGGACAGGGGGCGCATATGAAAAACTGTTTTTT
CDR3aa: CASSGTGGAYEKLFF

abundance: NA
d_gene: NA
v_gene: TRBV14
j_gene: TRBJ1-5
CDR3nt: TGTGCCTGGAGGGGACCCAGCAATCAGCCCCAGCATTTT
CDR3aa: CAWRGPSNQPQHF

abundance: once
d_gene: TRBD2
v_gene: TRBV15
j_gene: TRBJ2-1
CDR3nt: TGTGCCACCAGCAGAGATCTAGCGGGGGGGGGCGAGCAGTTCTTC
CDR3aa: CATSRDLAGGGEQFF

abundance: many
d_gene: NA
v_gene: TRBV29-1
j_gene: TRBJ1-5
CDR3nt: TGCAGCGTTGAGGGATCCCCCAATCAGCCCCAGCATTTT
CDR3aa: CSVEGSPNQPQHF

abundance: many
d_gene: TRBD1
v_gene: TRBV2
j_gene: TRBJ2-7
CDR3nt: TGTGCCAGCAGTGCTCCGGGACAGGTCACCTCCTACGAGCAGTACTTC
CDR3aa: CASSAPGQVTSYEQYF

abundance: NA
d_gene: NA
v_gene: TRBV6-1
j_gene: TRBJ1-1
CDR3nt: TGTGCCAGTAATTACCCCGGGACACCCGAACCTGAAGCTTTCTTT
CDR3aa: CASNYPGTPEPEAFF

abundance: many
d_gene: TRBD1
v_gene: TRBV2
j_gene: TRBJ1-1
CDR3nt: TGTGCCAACGGACAGGTTGAAGCTTTCTTT
CDR3aa: CANGQVEAFF

abundance: many
d_gene: TRBD2
v_gene: TRBV5-1
j_gene: TRBJ2-5
CDR3nt: TGCGCCAGCAGCGACCCTTTACTAGCGGGGCACCAAGAGACCCAGTACTTC
CDR3aa: CASSDPLLAGHQETQYF

abundance: few
d_gene: TRBD2
v_gene: TRBV30
j_gene: TRBJ2-7
CDR3nt: TGTGCCTGGAGTGTACATAGCGGGCACTACGAGCAGTACTTC
CDR3aa: CAWSVHSGHYEQYF

abundance: many
d_gene: NA
v_gene: TRBV9
j_gene: TRBJ2-5
CDR3nt: TGTGCCAGCAGCGGGATGGCCCAGTACTTC
CDR3aa: CASSGMAQYF

abundance: NA
d_gene: TRBD1
v_gene: TRBV7-9
j_gene: TRBJ1-3
CDR3nt: TGTGCCAGCAGCTTCGGACAGGACATGGCTGGAAACACCATATATTTT
CDR3aa: CASSFGQDMAGNTIYF

abundance: NA
d_gene: TRBD2
v_gene: TRBV30
j_gene: TRBJ2-3
CDR3nt: TGTGCCTGGACCAGTCCCGGGGGGGGAGATACGCAGTATTTT
CDR3aa: CAWTSPGGGDTQYF

abundance: NA
d_gene: TRBD1
v_gene: TRBV7-9
j_gene: TRBJ1-5
CDR3nt: TGTGCCAGCAGCTTAAGGGACAGGCCCCATCAGCCCCAGCATTTT
CDR3aa: CASSLRDRPHQPQHF

abundance: NA
d_gene: TRBD1
v_gene: TRBV20-1
j_gene: TRBJ2-7
CDR3nt: TGCAGTACTCATAGCAGGGGGCGCCCCCACGAGCAGTACTTC
CDR3aa: CSTHSRGRPHEQYF

abundance: few
d_gene: NA
v_gene: TRBV4-1
j_gene: TRBJ1-2
CDR3nt: TGCGCCAGCAGCCAAGATAGAGTGTCTGATTCCTATGGCTACACCTTC
CDR3aa: CASSQDRVSDSYGYTF

abundance: few
d_gene: TRBD1
v_gene: TRBV5-1
j_gene: TRBJ1-2
CDR3nt: TGCGCCAGCAGCTTGGGAGGGGGCGCGGCGGGCTACACCTTC
CDR3aa: CASSLGGGAAGYTF

abundance: few
d_gene: TRBD2
v_gene: TRBV10-3
j_gene: TRBJ2-5
CDR3nt: TGTGCCAGCGGGGGTATAAACCAAGAGACCCAGTACTTC
CDR3aa: CASGGINQETQYF

abundance: many
d_gene: TRBD1
v_gene: TRBV2
j_gene: TRBJ2-5
CDR3nt: TGTGCCAGCAGTGGACGACAGGGGAATAGAGAGACCCAGTACTTC
CDR3aa: CASSGRQGNRETQYF

abundance: few
d_gene: TRBD2
v_gene: TRBV7-3
j_gene: TRBJ2-2
CDR3nt: TGTGCCAGCAGCTTAGATCGCGGGACTACCAACACCGGGGAGCTGTTTTTT
CDR3aa: CASSLDRGTTNTGELFF

abundance: NA
d_gene: NA
v_gene: TRBV7-9
j_gene: TRBJ2-7
CDR3nt: TGTGCCAGCAGGATGGGTCCGGCCTACGAGCAGTACTTC
CDR3aa: CASRMGPAYEQYF

abundance: many
d_gene: TRBD1
v_gene: TRBV24-1
j_gene: TRBJ2-5
CDR3nt: TGTGCCACCAGTGAGAGCCGGGACAGGGGGCAAGAGACCCAGTACTTC
CDR3aa: CATSESRDRGQETQYF

abundance: NA
d_gene: NA
v_gene: TRBV5-5
j_gene: TRBJ1-2
CDR3nt: TGTGCCAGCAGCTTGATCAGGAATGGCTACACCTTC
CDR3aa: CASSLIRNGYTF

abundance: many
d_gene: NA
v_gene: TRBV2
j_gene: TRBJ1-5
CDR3nt: TGTGCCAGCAGTGGACAGGCGGAGCAGCCCCAGCATTTT
CDR3aa: CASSGQAEQPQHF

abundance: many
d_gene: NA
v_gene: TRBV29-1
j_gene: TRBJ2-7
CDR3nt: TGCAGCGTTGGTGGTGAGGGCTACGAGCAGTACTTC
CDR3aa: CSVGGEGYEQYF

abundance: NA
d_gene: NA
v_gene: TRBV7-9
j_gene: TRBJ2-7
CDR3nt: TGTGCCAGCAGCCAAGGAGTGGGGGAAGGGCCCTCCTACGAGCAGTACTTC
CDR3aa: CASSQGVGEGPSYEQYF

abundance: NA
d_gene: NA
v_gene: TRBV7-8
j_gene: TRBJ2-7
CDR3nt: TGTGCCAGCAGCTTAGGCGAGGAGGGGTACTCCTACGAGCAGTACTTC
CDR3aa: CASSLGEEGYSYEQYF

abundance: NA
d_gene: NA
v_gene: TRBV29-1
j_gene: TRBJ1-2
CDR3nt: TGCAGCCTATCCGAGGGGCGTGGTTATGGCTACACCTTC
CDR3aa: CSLSEGRGYGYTF

abundance: NA
d_gene: NA
v_gene: TRBV2
j_gene: TRBJ1-2
CDR3nt: TGTGCCAGCAGCGGGGTGAATAGGGGCTACACCTTC
CDR3aa: CASSGVNRGYTF

abundance: NA
d_gene: NA
v_gene: TRBV2
j_gene: TRBJ1-1
CDR3nt: TGTGCCAGCAGTTGGGGCTTTCGAGGAGGGGGGTTCACTGAAGCTTTCTTT
CDR3aa: CASSWGFRGGGFTEAFF

abundance: many
d_gene: TRBD1
v_gene: TRBV6-5
j_gene: TRBJ1-2
CDR3nt: TGTGCCAGCAGTTACTCGATAACAGGGGGTGGCTACACCTTC
CDR3aa: CASSYSITGGGYTF

abundance: few
d_gene: TRBD1
v_gene: TRBV5-4
j_gene: TRBJ1-2
CDR3nt: TGTGCCAGCAGCTTGTATACAGGGGGCGGCTATGGCTACACCTTC
CDR3aa: CASSLYTGGGYGYTF

abundance: few
d_gene: TRBD1
v_gene: TRBV5-1
j_gene: TRBJ1-4
CDR3nt: TGCGCCAGCAGCCCCGGACAGGTTGCAACTAATGAAAAACTGTTTTTT
CDR3aa: CASSPGQVATNEKLFF

abundance: many
d_gene: TRBD1
v_gene: TRBV9
j_gene: TRBJ2-7
CDR3nt: TGTGCCAGCAGCGCCGGGACAGGGTACTCCTACGAGCAGTACTTC
CDR3aa: CASSAGTGYSYEQYF

abundance: NA
d_gene: TRBD2
v_gene: TRBV29-1
j_gene: TRBJ2-7
CDR3nt: TGCAGCCACTCTAGCGGGGGGTCGGAGCAGTACTTC
CDR3aa: CSHSSGGSEQYF

abundance: few
d_gene: TRBD2
v_gene: TRBV29-1
j_gene: TRBJ2-3
CDR3nt: TGCAGCACGGCTAGCGGGAGTTCTAGCACAGATACGCAGTATTTT
CDR3aa: CSTASGSSSTDTQYF

abundance: NA
d_gene: NA
v_gene: TRBV6-1
j_gene: TRBJ1-5
CDR3nt: TGTGCCAGCAGTGAAAGGAAGGATCGCAATCAGCCCCAGCATTTT
CDR3aa: CASSERKDRNQPQHF

abundance: NA
d_gene: TRBD1
v_gene: TRBV7-8
j_gene: TRBJ2-7
CDR3nt: TGTGCCAGCAAAACAGGGGTTTTATTCTACGAGCAGTACTTC
CDR3aa: CASKTGVLFYEQYF

abundance: NA
d_gene: TRBD1
v_gene: TRBV7-7
j_gene: TRBJ1-2
CDR3nt: TGTGCTAGCAGCGCCGGGGACAGGGTTCTCTATGGCTACACCTTC
CDR3aa: CASSAGDRVLYGYTF

abundance: many
d_gene: NA
v_gene: TRBV12-3/TRBV12-4
j_gene: TRBJ1-2
CDR3nt: TGTGCCAGCAGTTTTCGGGTCATTGGCTACACCTTC
CDR3aa: CASSFRVIGYTF

abundance: NA
d_gene: TRBD2
v_gene: TRBV29-1
j_gene: TRBJ2-7
CDR3nt: TGCAGCGTTGCGGACCCAAGGAGGAGCGGGAGCGAGCAGTACTTC
CDR3aa: CSVADPRRSGSEQYF

abundance: NA
d_gene: NA
v_gene: TRBV7-4
j_gene: TRBJ2-7
CDR3nt: TGCGCCAGCAGCCCCCACCCCATCACGGCGCGAAGGACCGTAAACTACGAGCAGTACTTC
CDR3aa: CASSPHPITARRTVNYEQYF

abundance: NA
d_gene: TRBD2
v_gene: TRBV7-2
j_gene: TRBJ2-5
CDR3nt: TGTGCCAGCAGCCGCGGGACTAGCGGGGTCCAAGAGACCCAGTACTTC
CDR3aa: CASSRGTSGVQETQYF

abundance: NA
d_gene: TRBD2
v_gene: TRBV5-6
j_gene: TRBJ2-3
CDR3nt: TGTGCCAGCAGCAGAAGGACTAGCGGGAGTCTGAGCACAGATACGCAGTATTTT
CDR3aa: CASSRRTSGSLSTDTQYF